The 20 T cell receptor beta chains given below trace back to one sample, sequenced in a study of cytomegalovirus exposure and HLA in healthy donors (dated by TCRdb to 2016 to 2017). The library was generated by the immunoSEQ multiplex PCR assay. For the multiplex PCR, a mixture combining 60 forward primers for TCR Vbeta segments and 13 reverse primers for TCR Jbeta segments was used. Drawn from immuneACCESS, this table holds only the in-frame rearrangements with V and J called that TCRdb kept. Clones are partly lost; checked studies trace under half to an unresolved V gene and leave the rest unexplained. This sample lists some 160,000 clones; more than 60% were detected once. The ten largest clones take up 7% of the sample. What was sequenced was PBMCs. The receptors derive from a woman between 40 and 55 years old in good health and CMV-seropositive.

The chain carries TRBV12-5 and TRBJ2-7, with D possibly matching TRBD1 (6 bases). With 6 bases removed from V and 3 bases from J, the gap between germline ends came to 21 bases. CDR1 LGHNT and CDR2 FRNRAP come from the germline V gene. The CDR3 runs to 16 residues. The DNA for the CDR3 is TGTGCTAGTGGCCCCGAGAGGGGGATCTGGAACTACGAGCAGTACTTC. Protein sequence: CASGPERGIWNYEQYF.

This clone came up a few times. The chain has TRBV5-6 and TRBJ2-1; 9 bases are shared with TRBD2. The J segment lost 6 bases and the V segment lost 6 bases, leaving 7 bases of the junction unmatched. Germline loops: CDR1 SGHDT, CDR2 YYEEEE. The length of the CDR3 is 14 residues. DNA of the CDR3: TGTGCCAGCATCCGCGGGGGGGCTTTCAATGAGCAGTTCTTC. This encodes CASIRGGAFNEQFF.

The CDR3 region is CASSGAGAYEKLFF. The CDR3 DNA follows: TGTGCCAGCAGCGGCGCGGGGGCTTACGAAAAACTGTTTTTT. The chain combines TRBV7-9 with TRBJ1-4, with a weak D call TRBD1 (6 bases). V was shortened by 5 bases and J by 8 bases, with 15 bases between the two germline ends. The CDR3 loop spans 14 amino acids. The V gene's germline CDR1 is SEHNR and CDR2 FQNEAQ (reference sequence).

The chain is built from TRBV28 and TRBJ1-5; TRBD1 matches 9 bases. J gave up 6 bases and V 6 bases, and 9 bases lay outside the gene matches. Per the germline V gene, CDR1 is MDHEN and CDR2 is SYDVKM. The CDR3 has 15 residues. This CDR3 is CASSRWTGARQPQHF. CDR3 sequence (DNA): TGTGCCAGCAGCCGCTGGACAGGGGCGCGTCAGCCCCAGCATTTT. Full variable domain (rest looked up from reference TRBV28 and TRBJ1-5): DVKVTQSSRYLVKRTGEKVFLECVQDMDHENMFWYRQDPGLGLRLIYFSYDVKMKEKGDIPEGYSVSREKKERFSLILESASTNQTSMYLCASSRWTGARQPQHFGDGTRLSIL.

Concerning this clone itself: An end of the junction does not agree with germline; a read error may underlie this. The chain employs TRBV7-9 and TRBJ2-3, with 7 bases lining up with TRBD2. Per the germline V gene, CDR1 is SEHNR and CDR2 is FQNEAQ (reference sequence). This CDR3 spans 17 amino acids. The CDR3 bases are TGTTCCAGCAGCTTAGCGTGGGGACTACCACCGGAGGATACGCAGTATTTT. Translation: CSSSLAWGLPPEDTQYF.

The gene calls are TRBV6-4 and TRBJ2-1; the D gene is possibly TRBD1 (5 bases). Germline assignment: CDR1 MRHNA and CDR2 SNTAGT. V gave up 5 bases and J gave up 6 bases, with 14 bases separating them. The CDR3 covers 14 residues. CDR3 region: CASSLQGYSNEQFF. CDR3 in DNA: TGTGCCAGCAGTCTGCAGGGTTATAGCAATGAGCAGTTCTTC.

CDR3 nucleotides: TGTGCCAGTAGTACACAAAGGGGCTATGAGCAGTTCTTC. This translates into CASSTQRGYEQFF. This chain links TRBV19 with TRBJ2-1, with D perhaps matching TRBD1 (5 bases). CDR3 length: 13 residues. Germline CDR1 is LNHDA and CDR2 is SQIVND (reference sequence). Trimming took 4 bases from V and 8 from J, leaving 12 bases between them.

V and J are TRBV28 and TRBJ2-4; 7 nucleotides agree with TRBD1. V lost 6 bases to trimming and J lost 6 bases; unmatched junction nucleotides: 14. This CDR3 is 16 amino acids long. CDR1 is MDHEN, CDR2 SYDVKM, per germline. DNA for the CDR3: TGTGCCAGCAGAAAGACAGGGTTTGATAAGGGAAACATTCAGTACTTC. This sequence encodes CASRKTGFDKGNIQYF.

A word on this clone: An end of the junction differs from the germline gene, which may be a read error. The V call is TRBV7-9, the J call TRBJ2-3; maybe TRBD2 (7 bases). This CDR3 is 14 amino acids long. In germline, CDR1 is SEHNR, CDR2 FQNEAQ (reference sequence). The DNA of the CDR3 is TGTTCCAGCAGCTTTGAGGGGGGGGGAGATACGCAGTATTTT. It encodes CSSSFEGGGDTQYF.

This rearrangement joins TRBV14 to TRBJ1-2; possibly TRBD1 for D (6 bases). Germline V gene sequence: CDR1 SGHDN, CDR2 FVKESK. The CDR3 length is 20 residues. The ends were cut back, 2 bases at V and 2 bases at J, with 27 bases in the middle. CDR3 sequence (DNA): TGTGCCAGCAGCCAATCGTATCGGACAGTTTATATTCACGTGAACTATGGCTACACCTTC. It yields the protein CASSQSYRTVYIHVNYGYTF. Full variable domain (rest looked up from reference TRBV14 and TRBJ1-2): EAGVTQFPSHSVIEKGQTVTLRCDPISGHDNLYWYRRVMGKEIKFLLHFVKESKQDESGMPNNRFLAERTGGTYSTLKVQPAELEDSGVYFCASSQSYRTVYIHVNYGYTFGSGTRLTVV.

This clone was recorded a few times. The J gene is TRBJ2-2, the V gene TRBV5-4; D perhaps matches TRBD2 (7 bases). V gave up 4 bases and J gave up 4 bases, with 11 bases separating them. CDR1 is SGHNT, CDR2 YYREEE, per germline (reference sequence). The CDR3 contains 14 residues. CDR3 DNA: TGTGCCAGCAGCGCGGGGGCCACCACCGGGGAGCTGTTTTTT. It translates to CASSAGATTGELFF.

In its sample, this clone was seen once. The gene calls are TRBV5-5 and TRBJ2-7, with D possibly matching TRBD1 (6 bases). CDR1 and CDR2 (germline): SGHKS, YYEKEE (reference sequence). The length of the CDR3 is 13 residues. The V end was cut by 0 bases, the J end by 5 bases, with 9 bases between. For the CDR3, the DNA is TGTGCCAGCAGCTTGGTAGGGGGTAACGAGCAGTACTTC. Amino acids: CASSLVGGNEQYF.

The genes are TRBV12-5 and TRBJ1-2; TRBD1 matches 7 bases. This CDR3 region has 13 residues. V dropped 2 bases and J dropped 8; count of bases not matched to a gene: 5. Per germline, CDR1 LGHNT and CDR2 FRNRAP. The DNA for the CDR3 is TGTGCTAGTGGTTTGTTTACAGGGGAGGGCTACACCTTC. Protein sequence: CASGLFTGEGYTF.

The V gene is TRBV29-1, the J gene TRBJ1-5; 8 nucleotides align to TRBD1. The germline gives CDR1 SQVTM, CDR2 ANQGSEA. The CDR3 consists of 17 residues. The V and J ends lost 4 bases and 3 bases, in that order; junction bases with no gene match: 14. CDR3 DNA sequence: TGCAGCGTTGGACGGGTGACAGGGGAGAATCCCAATCAGCCCCAGCATTTT. Its translation is CSVGRVTGENPNQPQHF.

This sequence joins TRBV19 and TRBJ1-1; D is unresolved. The CDR3 is 17 amino acids. V lost 4 bases, J lost 3 bases, and 21 bases lay in between. Germline CDR1 and CDR2: LNHDA and SQIVND (reference sequence). CDR3 sequence (DNA): TGTGCCAGTAGTACAGCAAACCAAGGGAAGAGGGACACTGAAGCTTTCTTT. Its translation is CASSTANQGKRDTEAFF.

Here the CDR3 reads CASSEAPVAGIGEKLFF. Here the CDR3 DNA reads TGTGCCAGCAGTGAGGCCCCTGTAGCGGGGATCGGAGAAAAACTGTTTTTT. The rearrangement uses TRBV2 and TRBJ1-4, with D unresolved. CDR1 and CDR2 from the germline V gene are SNHLY and FYNNEI. There are 17 residues in the CDR3. V lost 3 bases and J lost 8, with 22 bases in between.

This rearrangement joins TRBV6-5 to TRBJ1-5; weak D call: TRBD1 (6 bases). The CDR3 is made up of 14 amino acids. CDR1 and CDR2 from the germline V gene are MNHEY and SVGAGI. With 8 bases removed from V and 3 bases from J, the gap between germline ends came to 14 bases. CDR3 region: CASATGQNNQPQHF. DNA of the CDR3: TGTGCCAGCGCCACTGGACAGAACAATCAGCCCCAGCATTTT.

The V gene is TRBV29-1, the J gene TRBJ2-1, with TRBD1 matching 8 bases. CDR1 and CDR2 from the germline V gene are SQVTM and ANQGSEA. Trimming removed 4 bases from V and 8 bases from J; junction bases left unmatched: 4. There are 12 residues in the CDR3. The CDR3 loop reads CSVVWTGYEQFF. The CDR3 region has the DNA TGCAGCGTTGTTTGGACAGGGTATGAGCAGTTCTTC.

V usage is TRBV7-6 and J usage is TRBJ1-5, with TRBD1 matching over 9 bases. Germline lookup yields CDR1 SGHVS and CDR2 FNYEAQ. The CDR3 consists of 17 residues. V lost 5 bases to trimming and J lost 4 bases; unmatched junction nucleotides: 12. CDR3 sequence: CASSPWDRAVVNQPQHF. The CDR3 DNA is TGTGCCAGCAGCCCGTGGGACAGGGCAGTGGTAAATCAGCCCCAGCATTTT. Supplemented by reference TRBV7-6 and TRBJ1-5, the full variable domain reads GAGVSQSPRYKVTKRGQDVALRCDPISGHVSLYWYRQALGQGPEFLTYFNYEAQQDKSGLPNDRFSAERPEGSISTLTIQRTEQRDSAMYRCASSPWDRAVVNQPQHFGDGTRLSIL.

The rearrangement joins TRBV15 to TRBJ1-5; 8 nucleotides line up with TRBD1. Trimming removed 5 bases from V and 4 bases from J; junction bases left unmatched: 4. The CDR3 is made up of 14 amino acids. The germline V gene encodes CDR1 LNHNV and CDR2 YYDKDF (reference sequence). The chain's CDR3 is CATSPDRANQPQHF. The CDR3 bases are TGTGCCACCAGCCCGGACAGGGCAAATCAGCCCCAGCATTTT.